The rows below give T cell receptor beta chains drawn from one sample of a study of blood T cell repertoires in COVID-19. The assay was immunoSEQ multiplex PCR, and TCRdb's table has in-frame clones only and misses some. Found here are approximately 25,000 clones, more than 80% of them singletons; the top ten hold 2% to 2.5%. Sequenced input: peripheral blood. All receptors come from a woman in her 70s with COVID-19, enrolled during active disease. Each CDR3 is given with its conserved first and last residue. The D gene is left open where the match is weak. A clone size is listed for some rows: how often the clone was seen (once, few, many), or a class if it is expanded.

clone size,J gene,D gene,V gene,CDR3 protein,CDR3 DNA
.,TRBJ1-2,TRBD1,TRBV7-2,CASSSRGSGGYTF,TGTGCCAGCAGCTCCAGGGGGTCGGGTGGCTACACCTTC
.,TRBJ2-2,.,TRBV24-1,CATSDPPGAVTGELFF,TGTGCCACCAGTGATCCGCCGGGAGCGGTCACCGGGGAGCTGTTTTTT
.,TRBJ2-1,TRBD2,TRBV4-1,CASRGLAGDRGSYNEQFF,TGCGCCAGCAGGGGACTAGCGGGAGATAGGGGTTCCTACAATGAGCAGTTCTTC
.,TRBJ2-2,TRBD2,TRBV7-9,CASSLRLAGAAGELFF,TGTGCCAGCAGCTTAAGACTAGCGGGGGCTGCCGGGGAGCTGTTTTTT
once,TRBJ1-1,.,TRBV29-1,CSVSPDSLSSGAFF,TGCAGCGTCTCCCCTGACTCTCTATCGTCGGGAGCTTTCTTT
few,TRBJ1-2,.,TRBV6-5,CASTSQGAISGYTF,TGTGCCAGCACGTCTCAGGGCGCAATCTCCGGCTACACCTTC
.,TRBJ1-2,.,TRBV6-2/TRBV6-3,CASSYSPADYGYTF,TGTGCCAGCAGTTACTCGCCAGCGGATTATGGCTACACCTTC
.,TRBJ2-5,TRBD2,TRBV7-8,CASSLEASGLPGETQYF,TGTGCCAGCAGCTTAGAGGCTAGCGGGCTACCCGGGGAGACCCAGTACTTC
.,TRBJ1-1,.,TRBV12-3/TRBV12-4,CASSPREWDEAFF,TGTGCCAGCAGTCCACGGGAGTGGGACGAAGCTTTCTTT
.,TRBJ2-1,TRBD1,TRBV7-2,CASAQSRDSSYNEQFF,TGTGCCAGCGCCCAGTCCCGGGACAGTTCCTACAATGAGCAGTTCTTC
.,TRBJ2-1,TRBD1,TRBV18,CASSSTGGAKYNEQFF,TGTGCCAGCTCATCTACAGGGGGCGCGAAATACAATGAGCAGTTCTTC
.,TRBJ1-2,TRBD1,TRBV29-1,CSVSQGVANYGYTF,TGCAGCGTCTCCCAGGGGGTAGCTAACTATGGCTACACCTTC
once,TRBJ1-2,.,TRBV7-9,CASSSFRRVAGYTF,TGTGCCAGCAGCTCCTTCCGACGGGTCGCTGGCTACACCTTC
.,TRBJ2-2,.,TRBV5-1,CASSVSRRGTNTGELFF,TGCGCCAGCAGCGTCTCCCGGAGGGGAACGAACACCGGGGAGCTGTTTTTT
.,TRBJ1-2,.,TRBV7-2,CASSLARSYGYTF,TGTGCCAGCAGCTTAGCGCGGTCATATGGCTACACCTTC
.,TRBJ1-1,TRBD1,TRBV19,CASSRPTGGARTEAFF,TGTGCCAGTAGTCGCCCCACAGGGGGCGCGAGGACTGAAGCTTTCTTT
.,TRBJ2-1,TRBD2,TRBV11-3,CASSLGSGVYNEQFF,TGTGCCAGCAGCTTAGGTAGCGGGGTTTACAATGAGCAGTTCTTC
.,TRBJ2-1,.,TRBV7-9,CASSRPDFYNEQFF,TGTGCCAGCAGCCGACCCGACTTCTACAATGAGCAGTTCTTC
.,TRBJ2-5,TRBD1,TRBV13,CASSSQPGQAQETQYF,TGTGCCAGCAGCTCCCAACCGGGACAGGCGCAAGAGACCCAGTACTTC
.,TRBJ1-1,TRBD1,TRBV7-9,CASSGQGTEAFF,TGTGCCAGCAGCGGACAGGGGACTGAAGCTTTCTTT
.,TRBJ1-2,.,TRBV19,CASTAVYGYTF,TGTGCCAGTACCGCGGTGTATGGCTACACCTTC
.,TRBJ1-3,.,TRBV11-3,CASSSTGNSGNTIYF,TGTGCCAGCAGCTCAACAGGGAACTCTGGAAACACCATATATTTT
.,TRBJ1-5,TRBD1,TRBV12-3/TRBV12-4,CATAQGDGQPQHF,TGTGCCACCGCGCAGGGGGATGGTCAGCCCCAGCATTTT